Here is one T cell receptor beta chain with its context. The data stem from a study of shared clonotypes between healthy human individuals. This CDR3 is 20 amino acids long. Germline trimming cut 0 bases from V and 10 bases from J; bases unmatched to any gene: 18. Germline CDR1 SGHNT, CDR2 YYREEE (reference sequence). Per the original data handling: ImmunoSEQ supplied junction-only sequences lacking quality scores, so filtering was different. This table comes from immunoSEQ multiplex PCR, and its TCRdb copy is limited to in-frame clones, with some not included. The V and J calls and the clone size are those of that table, but D and trimming were determined from the DNA. The table records 2.5 million or so clones, roughly 92% of them present only once.

The V and J genes are TRBV5-4 and TRBJ2-1, with TRBD2 matching over 14 bases. Sequencing input: naive CD4+ T cells sorted from blood. The subset is: CD45RA+ positively selected. The TCR was taken from a man aged 18 to 35 in good health. The CDR3 coding sequence is TGTGCCAGCAGCTTGGGGGCACCGGGACTAGCGGGAGAGAGGGTCACAGAGCAGTTCTTC. Its protein product is CASSLGAPGLAGERVTEQFF.